This T cell receptor beta chain was obtained from a study of cytomegalovirus exposure and HLA in healthy donors. The PCR used 60 Vbeta and 13 Jbeta primers. The method was immunoSEQ multiplex PCR; TCRdb's version includes in-frame clones alone and lacks a portion of them. The sample gives around 150,000 clones, roughly 77% of which show up once; around 5% is in the top ten. Worth noting for this clone: Its antigen is currently unknown.

J was trimmed by 5 bases and V by 5 bases; bases with no gene match: 5. Germline assignment: CDR1 MNHEY and CDR2 SMNVEV (reference sequence). The CDR3 is 14 residues long. Study-level points and caveats: In an earlier analysis, most TCR beta V segments were productive about 87% or about 30% of the time. It was confirmed in vitro that a few of the CMV-associated chains were specific for CMV antigens. Versus the roughly 640-donor mean, an Asian-associated ancestry cluster reportedly showed fewer N-insertions in a later analysis.

The rearrangement links TRBV27 to TRBJ1-5, with 8 bases fitting TRBD1. This receptor was obtained from a man aged 25 to 40 in good health. The sample comprised PBMCs. The CDR3 nucleotides are TGTGCCAGCAGTGCGGACAGGGACCATCAGCCCCAGCATTTT. Translation gives CASSADRDHQPQHF.